The source of this TCR beta chain is a study of T cell clones after liver transplantation. About the study: Apart from three HCV-positive recipients, transplants were for non-autoimmune, non-viral reasons.

In germline, CDR1 is MDHEN, CDR2 SYDVKM. Trimming pared 2 bases from V and 0 bases from J, leaving 4 bases between. CDR3 length: 13 residues. Sequencing used immunoSEQ multiplex PCR; TCRdb keeps in-frame clones, though not all of them. The sample has 70,000 to 85,000 clones, 80% seen once. Broader study findings: A larger donor-reactive than third-party decline suggested partial antigen-specific deletion. Post-transplant, graft-donor-reactive CD4 TCRbeta sequences in blood dropped significantly in most of the 8 subjects.

Details on this clone: Its antigen is unknown.

The chain uses TRBV28 and TRBJ2-5; D call uncertain. The sequence came from a human donor who received a liver transplant. Sequencing used CD4+ T cells from blood, obtained before liver transplant. The CDR3 bases are TGTGCCAGCAGTTTACGGTACCAAGAGACCCAGTACTTC. This gives the protein CASSLRYQETQYF.